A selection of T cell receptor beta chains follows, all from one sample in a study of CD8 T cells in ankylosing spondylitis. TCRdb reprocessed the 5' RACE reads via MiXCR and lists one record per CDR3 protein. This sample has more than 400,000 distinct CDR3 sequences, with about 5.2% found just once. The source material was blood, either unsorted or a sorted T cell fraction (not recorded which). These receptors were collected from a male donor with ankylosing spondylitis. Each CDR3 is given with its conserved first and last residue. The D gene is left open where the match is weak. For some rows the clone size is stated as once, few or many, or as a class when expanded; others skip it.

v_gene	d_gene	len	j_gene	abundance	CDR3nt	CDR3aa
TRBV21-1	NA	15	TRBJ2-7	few	TGTGCCAGCAGCTCCGGGGCGGGTTTAAAACACGAGCAGTACTTC	CASSSGAGLKHEQYF
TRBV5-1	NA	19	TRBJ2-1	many	TGCGCCAGCAGCCCTGGAGGGGGCCAGCCTTTTTTCAACTACAATGAGCAGTTCTTC	CASSPGGGQPFFNYNEQFF
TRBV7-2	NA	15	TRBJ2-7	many	TGTGCCAGCAGCCGATCTAGCAATGGGGCCTACGAGCAGTACTTC	CASSRSSNGAYEQYF
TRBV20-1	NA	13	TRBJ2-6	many	TGCAGTGCTTTAAACGCAGGGGCCAACGTCCTGACTTTC	CSALNAGANVLTF
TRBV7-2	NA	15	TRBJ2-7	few	TGTGCCAGCAGCCTCCAGGGAACATGGAGCTACGAGCAGTACTTC	CASSLQGTWSYEQYF
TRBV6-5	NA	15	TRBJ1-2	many	TGTGCCAGCAGTTACGAGAGGATCGCTCTCTATGGCTACACCTTC	CASSYERIALYGYTF
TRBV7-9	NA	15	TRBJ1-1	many	TGTGCCAGCAGCCCACCCCCCCAGGGTTGGACTGAAGCTTTCTTT	CASSPPPQGWTEAFF
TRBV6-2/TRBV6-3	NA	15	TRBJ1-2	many	TGTGCCAGCAGTCGGGACGGAGCCGTGGACTATGGCTACACCTTC	CASSRDGAVDYGYTF
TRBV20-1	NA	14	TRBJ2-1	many	TGCAGAGCGCGGTCTCTGAGCTCCTACAATGAGCAGTTCTTC	CRARSLSSYNEQFF
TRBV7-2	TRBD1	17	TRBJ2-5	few	TGTGCCAGCAGCGCTTGGCTGGACAGGGGAGGGAAAGAGACCCAGTACTTC	CASSAWLDRGGKETQYF
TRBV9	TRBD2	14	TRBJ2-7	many	TGTGCCAGCAGCGTAGTGGCGGGAGGAGGCGAGCAGTACTTC	CASSVVAGGGEQYF
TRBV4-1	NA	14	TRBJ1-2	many	TGCGCCAGCAGCCACGGGGTTCGCCGGTCGGGCTACACCTTC	CASSHGVRRSGYTF
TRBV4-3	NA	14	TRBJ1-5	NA	TGCGCCAGCAGCCTCCGGGTCTACAATCAGCCCCAGCATTTT	CASSLRVYNQPQHF
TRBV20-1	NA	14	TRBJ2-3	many	TGCAGTGCTAGAAACCCCGGGGGGCCAGATACGCAGTATTTT	CSARNPGGPDTQYF